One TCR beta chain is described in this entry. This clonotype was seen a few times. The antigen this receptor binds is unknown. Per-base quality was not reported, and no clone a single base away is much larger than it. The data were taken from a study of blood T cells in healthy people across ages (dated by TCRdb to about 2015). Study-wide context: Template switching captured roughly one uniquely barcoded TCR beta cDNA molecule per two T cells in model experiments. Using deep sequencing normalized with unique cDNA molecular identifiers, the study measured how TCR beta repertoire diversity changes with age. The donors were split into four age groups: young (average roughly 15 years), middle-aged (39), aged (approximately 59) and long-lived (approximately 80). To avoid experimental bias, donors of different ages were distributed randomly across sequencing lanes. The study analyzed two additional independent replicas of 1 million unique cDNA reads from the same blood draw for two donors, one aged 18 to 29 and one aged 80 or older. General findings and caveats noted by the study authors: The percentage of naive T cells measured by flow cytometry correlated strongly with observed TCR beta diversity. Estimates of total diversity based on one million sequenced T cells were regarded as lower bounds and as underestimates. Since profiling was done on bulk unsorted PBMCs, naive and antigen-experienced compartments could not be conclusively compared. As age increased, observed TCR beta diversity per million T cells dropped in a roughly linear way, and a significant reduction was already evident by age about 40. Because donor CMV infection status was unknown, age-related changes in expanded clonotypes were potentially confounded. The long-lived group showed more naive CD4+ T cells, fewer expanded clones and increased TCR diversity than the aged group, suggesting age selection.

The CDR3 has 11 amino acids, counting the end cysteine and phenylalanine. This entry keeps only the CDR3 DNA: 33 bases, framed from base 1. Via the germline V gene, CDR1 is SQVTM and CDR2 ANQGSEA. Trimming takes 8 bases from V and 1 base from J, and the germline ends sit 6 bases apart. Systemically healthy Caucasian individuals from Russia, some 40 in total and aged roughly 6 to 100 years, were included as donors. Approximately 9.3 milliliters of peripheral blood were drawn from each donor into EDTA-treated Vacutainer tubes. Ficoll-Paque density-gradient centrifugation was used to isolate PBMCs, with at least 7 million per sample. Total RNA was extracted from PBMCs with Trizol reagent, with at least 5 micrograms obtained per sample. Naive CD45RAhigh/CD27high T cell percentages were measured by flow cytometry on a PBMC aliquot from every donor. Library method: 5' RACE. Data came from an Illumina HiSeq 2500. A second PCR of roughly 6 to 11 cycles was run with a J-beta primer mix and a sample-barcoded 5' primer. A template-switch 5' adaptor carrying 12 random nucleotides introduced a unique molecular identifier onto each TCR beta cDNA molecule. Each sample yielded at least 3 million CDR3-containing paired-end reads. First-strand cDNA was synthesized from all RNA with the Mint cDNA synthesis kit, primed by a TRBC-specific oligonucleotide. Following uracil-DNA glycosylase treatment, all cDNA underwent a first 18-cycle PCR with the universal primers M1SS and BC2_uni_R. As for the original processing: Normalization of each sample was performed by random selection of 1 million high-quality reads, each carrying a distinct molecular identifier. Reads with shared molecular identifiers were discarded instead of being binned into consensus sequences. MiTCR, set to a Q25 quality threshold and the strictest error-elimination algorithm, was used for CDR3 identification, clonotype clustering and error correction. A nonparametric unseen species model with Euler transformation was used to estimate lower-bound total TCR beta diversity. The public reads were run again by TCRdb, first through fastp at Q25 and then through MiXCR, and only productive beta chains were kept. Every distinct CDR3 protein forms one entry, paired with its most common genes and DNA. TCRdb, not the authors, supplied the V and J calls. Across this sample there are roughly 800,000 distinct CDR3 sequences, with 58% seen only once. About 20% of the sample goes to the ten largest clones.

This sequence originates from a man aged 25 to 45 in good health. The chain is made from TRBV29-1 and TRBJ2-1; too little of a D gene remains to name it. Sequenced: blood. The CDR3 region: CSTGSYNEQFF. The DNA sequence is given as TGCAGCACCGGATCCTACAATGAGCAGTTCTTC.